Listed below are T cell receptor beta chains from one sample, sequenced in a study of shared clonotypes between healthy human individuals. Data came from immunoSEQ multiplex PCR; TCRdb stores just in-frame clones and leaves some out. The data contain about 2.1 million clones, approximately 94% of them singletons. Specimen: naive CD8+ T cells from PBMCs. The receptors were gathered from a young man in good health. Some clones in this sample may be carry-over from other donors' samples. CDR3s include the opening cysteine and the closing phenylalanine or tryptophan. A D gene is named only where the DNA matches it firmly. Expanded clones are given a class, and other clones once, few, many or no size at all.

>NA|TRBV28|NA|TRBJ1-5
TGTGCCAGCAGTTTATTCATGGGCCGCAATCAGCCCCAGCATTTT
CASSLFMGRNQPQHF
>NA|TRBV15|NA|TRBJ1-3
TGTGCCACCAGCAGGCAACAGGGCCCTGGAAACACCATATATTTT
CATSRQQGPGNTIYF
>NA|TRBV6-4|NA|TRBJ2-3
TGTGCCAGCAGTTATTACAGGGCCATGGAGCAGTATTTT
CASSYYRAMEQYF
>NA|TRBV27|TRBD2|TRBJ2-2
TGTGCCAGCAGTCCTGCGGCTAGCGGGAGGGCGCACACCGGGGAGCTGTTTTTT
CASSPAASGRAHTGELFF
>NA|TRBV28|NA|TRBJ2-7
TGTGCCAGCAAAGACAGGGGGCTAGCGGGAGGATCGAACGAGCAGTACTTC
CASKDRGLAGGSNEQYF
>NA|TRBV6-5|NA|TRBJ1-1
TGTGCCAGCAGTTACTCCCCGGGGACTGAAGCTTTCTTT
CASSYSPGTEAFF
>once|TRBV14|NA|TRBJ2-1
TGTGCCAGCAGCCAGGTCCTCCGGAGTGAGCAGTTCTTC
CASSQVLRSEQFF
>NA|TRBV25-1|NA|TRBJ1-2
TGTGCCAACAAATTGCGACAGGTCCCCGCCGGTATTGATGGCTACACCTTC
CANKLRQVPAGIDGYTF
>once|TRBV7-9|NA|TRBJ2-7
TGTGCCAGCAGCTTCGGTGACACGAGCTCCTACGAGCAGTACTTC
CASSFGDTSSYEQYF
>NA|TRBV5-1|TRBD2|TRBJ2-5
TGCGCCAGCAGCTTGCTCGGACTAGCGGCAGACTCCCCGCAGGAGACCCAGTACTTC
CASSLLGLAADSPQETQYF
>NA|TRBV29-1|TRBD1|TRBJ2-7
TGCAGCGTTCTAGGGGGCGGCTACGAGCAGTACTTC
CSVLGGGYEQYF
>NA|TRBV2|TRBD2|TRBJ2-2
TGTGCCAGCAGCGACATTGACCTAGCGGGAGGGCCTGTCGGGGAGCTGTTTTTT
CASSDIDLAGGPVGELFF
>NA|TRBV29-1|NA|TRBJ2-5
TGCAGCGTTTTAAAGGGGATGGAGACCCAGTACTTC
CSVLKGMETQYF
>NA|TRBV29-1|NA|TRBJ2-2
TGCAGCGTTGAAGATCCCCGGGACCCTAATGCTGGGGAGCTGTTTTTT
CSVEDPRDPNAGELFF
>NA|TRBV19|NA|TRBJ2-2
TGTGCCAGTACTAGGGATCTTGAGACCGGGGAGCTGTTTTTT
CASTRDLETGELFF
>NA|TRBV6-5|NA|TRBJ2-3
TGTGCCAGCAGTTCAACGGGGCCTGCTTCGCAGTATTTT
CASSSTGPASQYF
>NA|TRBV29-1|TRBD1|TRBJ2-7
TGCAGCATAAGACAGGGGTCCGACGAGCAGTACTTC
CSIRQGSDEQYF
>NA|TRBV11-2|NA|TRBJ2-7
TGTGCCAGCAGCTTAGGAGGGGGAGGAACCTACGAGCAGTACTTC
CASSLGGGGTYEQYF
>NA|TRBV30|NA|TRBJ1-1
TGTGCCTGGAGTGTAGGAGGGCGGACGAACACTGAAGCTTTCTTT
CAWSVGGRTNTEAFF
>NA|TRBV10-3|NA|TRBJ2-7
TGTGCCATCAGTGACGCCGACTACGAGCAGTACTTC
CAISDADYEQYF
>NA|TRBV19|TRBD2|TRBJ2-3
TGTGCCAGTAGTCCTGGGGGGACTAGCGGCGCCACAGATACGCAGTATTTT
CASSPGGTSGATDTQYF
>NA|TRBV19|TRBD2|TRBJ2-7
TGTGCCAGTAGTCCCCCCGGCAGCGGGACCTACGAGCAGTACTTC
CASSPPGSGTYEQYF
>NA|TRBV27|TRBD1|TRBJ2-2
TGTGCCAGCAGTTTATTGGGGACAGGGGGCCATACCGGGGAGCTGTTTTTT
CASSLLGTGGHTGELFF
>NA|TRBV6-5|NA|TRBJ1-1
TGTGCCAGCAGTCTAGGCGGTGGGTTGACTGAAGCTTTCTTT
CASSLGGGLTEAFF
>NA|TRBV15|NA|TRBJ2-3
TGTGCCACCAGCACCACAGGGAGTAGGGCAGATACGCAGTATTTT
CATSTTGSRADTQYF
>NA|TRBV29-1|TRBD2|TRBJ2-7
TGCAGCGCAAGACTAGCGGGGACTCTCTACGAGCAGTACTTC
CSARLAGTLYEQYF
>NA|TRBV5-1|NA|TRBJ2-2
TGCGCCAGCAGCTTGGGAGGGGTCACTTCTAGCCCAAAGAACACCGGGGAGCTGTTTTTT
CASSLGGVTSSPKNTGELFF
>NA|TRBV7-2|NA|TRBJ1-4
TGTGCCAGCAGCTCGACCGGCCCCCGGGCTAATGAAAAACTGTTTTTT
CASSSTGPRANEKLFF
>NA|TRBV27|NA|TRBJ2-7
TGTGCCAGCAGTTTCCCCGGCGCTTCGGGCGAGCAGTACTTC
CASSFPGASGEQYF
>NA|TRBV28|TRBD1|TRBJ1-1
TGTGCCAGCAGGCCCAGGGGGGCCGTTGCTTTCTTT
CASRPRGAVAFF
>NA|TRBV7-9|TRBD1|TRBJ2-5
TGTGCCAGCAGCCGTTGGAAGGGGACAGAAGAGACCCAGTACTTC
CASSRWKGTEETQYF
>NA|TRBV7-2|TRBD2|TRBJ2-1
TGTGCCAGCAGTGGTGGGCTAGCGGGGGCCTACAATGAGCAGTTCTTC
CASSGGLAGAYNEQFF
>NA|TRBV5-1|TRBD1|TRBJ1-2
TGCGCCAGCAGCTTGGGCCAGGGGGTAATGGGCTACACCTTC
CASSLGQGVMGYTF
>NA|TRBV28|NA|TRBJ2-2
TGTGCCAGCAGTTTAACCCCGACAGGCGCGGCCGGGGAGCTGTTTTTT
CASSLTPTGAAGELFF
>NA|TRBV30|NA|TRBJ2-4
TGTGCCTGGAGTCCTCTCAGGGGAGGCAAAAACATTCAGTACTTC
CAWSPLRGGKNIQYF
>NA|TRBV4-1|NA|TRBJ2-7
TGCGCCAGCACCAATAGAGGGTATGCCTACGAGCAGTACTTC
CASTNRGYAYEQYF
>once|TRBV5-1|TRBD1|TRBJ2-7
TGCGCCAGCAGTTACGGACAGGGAGCCCCTTTCAGCCACGAGCAGTACTTC
CASSYGQGAPFSHEQYF
>NA|TRBV28|TRBD2|TRBJ2-7
TGTGCCAGCAGTTATCGGACTAGCGGGTACGAGCAGTACTTC
CASSYRTSGYEQYF
>NA|TRBV9|NA|TRBJ2-2
TGTGCCAGCAGCGCCCGAGGGACCGGGGAGCTGTTTTTT
CASSARGTGELFF
>NA|TRBV28|NA|TRBJ2-7
TGTGCCAGCAGTTTTTGGGGGGAGCAGTACTTC
CASSFWGEQYF
>NA|TRBV4-2|TRBD2|TRBJ2-3
TGTGCCAGCAGCCAATTAACTAGCGGGAGTTATGTGAATACGCAGTATTTT
CASSQLTSGSYVNTQYF
>NA|TRBV27|NA|TRBJ2-7
TGTGCCAGCGGCTTGGCCCTCTACGAGCAGTACTTC
CASGLALYEQYF
>NA|TRBV7-6|NA|TRBJ2-1
TGTGCCAGCAGCTCTGCAAATGAGCAGTTCTTC
CASSSANEQFF
>NA|TRBV19|TRBD1|TRBJ2-1
TGTGCCAGCAGATGGGACAGATATTACAATGAGCAGTTCTTC
CASRWDRYYNEQFF
>NA|TRBV11-3|NA|TRBJ2-1
TGTGCCAGCAGCGCCAAGTTCCTCTCCTACAATGAGCAGTTCTTC
CASSAKFLSYNEQFF
>NA|TRBV5-1|NA|TRBJ2-1
TGCGCCAGCAGCTTGTGGCAGGGAGACAATGAGCAGTTCTTC
CASSLWQGDNEQFF
>NA|TRBV7-9|TRBD1|TRBJ1-2
TGTGCCAGCAGCAGCACCCGGGACAGGGACAACTATGGCTACACCTTC
CASSSTRDRDNYGYTF
>once|TRBV6-5|NA|TRBJ2-7
TGTGCCAGCAGTTACTCGGGGACGGTAAATTACGAGCAGTACTTC
CASSYSGTVNYEQYF
>NA|TRBV18|TRBD2|TRBJ2-3
TGTGCCAGCTCACCACCCCGCCTAGCGGGAACCGAGGGTACGCAGTATTTT
CASSPPRLAGTEGTQYF
>NA|TRBV2|TRBD2|TRBJ2-1
TGTGCCAGCAGGAGGACTAGCGGGAGGCCGAATGAGCAGTTCTTC
CASRRTSGRPNEQFF
>NA|TRBV30|TRBD2|TRBJ2-7
TGTGCCTGGACCAGCGGGAGCCCTCGGGAGCAGTACTTC
CAWTSGSPREQYF
>NA|TRBV30|NA|TRBJ1-2
TGTGCCTGGAGGACCGGGACGCCGGATGGCTACACCTTC
CAWRTGTPDGYTF
>NA|TRBV5-1|NA|TRBJ2-7
TGCGCCAGCAGCTTGTCCGGGACCATCTATTCCCACGAGCAGTACTTC
CASSLSGTIYSHEQYF
>NA|TRBV19|NA|TRBJ2-7
TGTGCCAGTAGTATAGACGTGCCCTCCTCCTACGAGCAGTACTTC
CASSIDVPSSYEQYF
>NA|TRBV13|TRBD2|TRBJ2-1
TGTGCCAGCAGCTTAAACCCCCCCCGGGAGGGGAATGAGCAGTTCTTC
CASSLNPPREGNEQFF